This T cell receptor (beta chain) was retrieved from a study of T cell repertoires in cytomegalovirus infection. The sample holds a few counts of this clonotype. The target antigen is unknown. TCRdb called the reads again in MiXCR, with one record for every CDR3 protein. The table has approximately 730,000 distinct CDR3 sequences, about 28% seen once. With V trimmed by 1 base and J by 0 bases, 9 bases remained unmatched. The CDR3 has 20 residues. Germline V lookup: CDR1 SEHNR, CDR2 FQNEAQ (reference sequence). Sequencing used cultured CD8+ T cells from PBMCs, obtained from culture after CMV antigen stimulation. The sequence came from a human donor in good health (CMV status not recorded). Some clones in this sample may be carry-over from other donors' samples. The rearrangement joins TRBV7-9 to TRBJ2-1, with 13 nucleotides matching TRBD2. The CDR3 spells CASSLVWTSGGPSSYNEQFF. As DNA, the CDR3 is TGTGCCAGCAGCTTAGTCTGGACTAGCGGGGGCCCAAGCTCCTACAATGAGCAGTTCTTC.